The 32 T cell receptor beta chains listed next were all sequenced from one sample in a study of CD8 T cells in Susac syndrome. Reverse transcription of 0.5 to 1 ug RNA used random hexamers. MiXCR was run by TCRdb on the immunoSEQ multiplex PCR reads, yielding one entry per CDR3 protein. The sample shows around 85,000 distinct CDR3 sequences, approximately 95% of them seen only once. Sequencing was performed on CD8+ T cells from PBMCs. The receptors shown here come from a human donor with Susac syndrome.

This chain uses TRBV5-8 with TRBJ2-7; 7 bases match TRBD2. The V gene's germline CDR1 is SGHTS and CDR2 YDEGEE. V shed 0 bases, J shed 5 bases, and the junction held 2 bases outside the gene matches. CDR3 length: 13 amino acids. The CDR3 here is CASSLGGGDEQYF. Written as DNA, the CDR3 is TGTGCCAGCAGCTTGGGGGGAGGGGACGAGCAGTACTTC.

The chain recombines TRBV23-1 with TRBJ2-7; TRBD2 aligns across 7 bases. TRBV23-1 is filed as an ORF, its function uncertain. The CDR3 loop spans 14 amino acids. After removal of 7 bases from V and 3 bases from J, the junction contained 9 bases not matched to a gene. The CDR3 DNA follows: TGCGCCAGCATCGGGGCGGGAGTCGTCTACGAGCAGTACTTC. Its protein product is CASIGAGVVYEQYF.

CDR3 loop: CASVTSYNEQFF. CDR3 coding DNA: TGTGCCAGTGTAACCTCCTACAATGAGCAGTTCTTC. The chain links TRBV2 to TRBJ2-1; D not certain. Trimming took 9 bases from V and 0 from J, leaving 6 bases between them. The V gene's germline CDR1 is SNHLY and CDR2 FYNNEI. This CDR3 has 12 residues.

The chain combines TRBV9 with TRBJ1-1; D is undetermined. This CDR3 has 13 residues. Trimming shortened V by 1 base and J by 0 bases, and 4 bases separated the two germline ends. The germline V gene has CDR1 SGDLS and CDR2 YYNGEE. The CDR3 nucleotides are TGTGCCAGCAGCGTACAACTGAACACTGAAGCTTTCTTT. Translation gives CASSVQLNTEAFF.

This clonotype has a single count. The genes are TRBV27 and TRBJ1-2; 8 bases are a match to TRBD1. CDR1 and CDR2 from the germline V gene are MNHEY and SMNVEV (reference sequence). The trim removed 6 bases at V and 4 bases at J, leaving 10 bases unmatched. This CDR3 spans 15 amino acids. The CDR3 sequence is CASRDRGELGYGYTF. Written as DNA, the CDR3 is TGTGCCAGCAGAGACAGGGGTGAACTGGGCTATGGCTACACCTTC.

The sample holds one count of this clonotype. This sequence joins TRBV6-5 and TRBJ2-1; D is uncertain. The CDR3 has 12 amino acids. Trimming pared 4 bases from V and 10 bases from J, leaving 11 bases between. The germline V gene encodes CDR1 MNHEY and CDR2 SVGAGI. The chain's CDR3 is CASSFGFEEQFF. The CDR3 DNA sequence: TGTGCCAGCAGTTTCGGGTTCGAAGAGCAGTTCTTC.

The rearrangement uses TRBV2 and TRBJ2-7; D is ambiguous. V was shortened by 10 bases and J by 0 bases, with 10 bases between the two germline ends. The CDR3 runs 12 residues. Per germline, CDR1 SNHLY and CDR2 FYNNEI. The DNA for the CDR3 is TGTGCCACCGCAGGCGGCTCCTACGAGCAGTACTTC. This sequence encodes CATAGGSYEQYF.

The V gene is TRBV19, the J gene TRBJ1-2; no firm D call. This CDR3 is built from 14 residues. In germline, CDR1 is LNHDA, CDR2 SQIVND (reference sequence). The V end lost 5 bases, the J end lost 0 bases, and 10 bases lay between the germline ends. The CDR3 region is CASSPQTTNYGYTF. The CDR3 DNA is TGTGCCAGTAGTCCCCAGACTACTAACTATGGCTACACCTTC.

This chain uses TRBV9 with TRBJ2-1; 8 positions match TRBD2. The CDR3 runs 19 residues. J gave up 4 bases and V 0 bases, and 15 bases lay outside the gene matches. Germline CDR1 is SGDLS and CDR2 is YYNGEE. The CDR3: CASSVDPSTGSGIYNEQFF. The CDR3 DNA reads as TGTGCCAGCAGCGTAGATCCCTCTACCGGTAGCGGGATTTACAATGAGCAGTTCTTC.

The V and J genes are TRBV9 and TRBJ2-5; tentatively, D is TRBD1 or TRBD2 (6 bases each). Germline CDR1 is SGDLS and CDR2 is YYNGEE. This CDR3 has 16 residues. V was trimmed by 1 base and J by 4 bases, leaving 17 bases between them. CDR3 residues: CASSVIGGHEAETQYF. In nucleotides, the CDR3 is TGTGCCAGCAGCGTAATCGGGGGACACGAGGCAGAGACCCAGTACTTC. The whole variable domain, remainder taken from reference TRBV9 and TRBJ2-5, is DSGVTQTPKHLITATGQRVTLRCSPRSGDLSVYWYQQSLDQGLQFLIQYYNGEERAKGNILERFSAQQFPDLHSELNLSSLELGDSALYFCASSVIGGHEAETQYFGPGTRLLVL.

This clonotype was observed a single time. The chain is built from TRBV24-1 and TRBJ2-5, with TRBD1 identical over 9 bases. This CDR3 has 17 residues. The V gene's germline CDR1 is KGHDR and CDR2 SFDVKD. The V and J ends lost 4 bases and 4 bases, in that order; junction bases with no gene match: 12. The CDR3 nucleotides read TGTGCCACCAGTGACCGGGACAGGGAGGGAAAGGGAGAGACCCAGTACTTC. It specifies CATSDRDREGKGETQYF.

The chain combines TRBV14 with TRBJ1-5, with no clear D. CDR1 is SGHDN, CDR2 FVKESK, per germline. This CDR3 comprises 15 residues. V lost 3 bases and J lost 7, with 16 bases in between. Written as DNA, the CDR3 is TGTGCCAGCAGCCAGTCAAGCAACGGTCGGCAGCCCCAGCATTTT. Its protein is CASSQSSNGRQPQHF.

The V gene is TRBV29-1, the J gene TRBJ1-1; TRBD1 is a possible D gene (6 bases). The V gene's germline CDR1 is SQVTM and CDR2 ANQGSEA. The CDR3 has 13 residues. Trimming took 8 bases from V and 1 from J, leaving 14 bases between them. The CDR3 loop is CSIPHRENTEAFF. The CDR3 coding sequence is TGCAGCATACCCCACAGGGAGAACACTGAAGCTTTCTTT.

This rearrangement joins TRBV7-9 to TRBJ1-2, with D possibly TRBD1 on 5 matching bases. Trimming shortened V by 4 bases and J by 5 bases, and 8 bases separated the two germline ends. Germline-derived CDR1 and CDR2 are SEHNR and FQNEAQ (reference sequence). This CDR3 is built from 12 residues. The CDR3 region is CASSSQEYGYTF. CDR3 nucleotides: TGTGCCAGCAGCTCACAGGAGTATGGCTACACCTTC.

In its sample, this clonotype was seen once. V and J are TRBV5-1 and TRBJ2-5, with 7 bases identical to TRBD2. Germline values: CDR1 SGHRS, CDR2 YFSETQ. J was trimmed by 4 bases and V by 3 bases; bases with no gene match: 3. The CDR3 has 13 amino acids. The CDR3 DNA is TGCGCCAGCAGCTATGGGAGGGGAGAGACCCAGTACTTC. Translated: CASSYGRGETQYF.

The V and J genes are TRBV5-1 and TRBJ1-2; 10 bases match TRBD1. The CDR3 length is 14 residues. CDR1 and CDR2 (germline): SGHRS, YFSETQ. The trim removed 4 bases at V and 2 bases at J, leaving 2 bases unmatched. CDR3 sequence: CASSAGQGNYGYTF. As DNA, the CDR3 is TGCGCCAGCAGCGCGGGACAGGGGAACTATGGCTACACCTTC.

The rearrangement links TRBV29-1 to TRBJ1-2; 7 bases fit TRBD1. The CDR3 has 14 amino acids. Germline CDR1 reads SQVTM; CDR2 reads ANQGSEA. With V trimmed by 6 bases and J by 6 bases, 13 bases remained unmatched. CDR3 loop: CSVRRDSGSDGYTF. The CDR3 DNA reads TGCAGCGTCCGAAGGGACAGCGGATCGGATGGCTACACCTTC.

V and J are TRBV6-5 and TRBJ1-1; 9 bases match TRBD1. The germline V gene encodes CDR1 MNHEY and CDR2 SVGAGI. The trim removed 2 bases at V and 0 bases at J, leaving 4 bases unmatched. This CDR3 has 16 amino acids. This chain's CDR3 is CASSYDRGLVNTEAFF. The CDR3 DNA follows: TGTGCCAGCAGTTACGACAGGGGGTTGGTGAACACTGAAGCTTTCTTT.

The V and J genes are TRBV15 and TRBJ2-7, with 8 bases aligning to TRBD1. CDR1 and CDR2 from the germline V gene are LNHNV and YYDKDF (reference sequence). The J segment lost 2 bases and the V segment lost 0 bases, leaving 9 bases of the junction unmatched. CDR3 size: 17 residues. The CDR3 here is CATSRDPVATGAYEQYF. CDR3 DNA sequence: TGTGCCACCAGCAGAGATCCGGTTGCGACAGGGGCCTACGAGCAGTACTTC. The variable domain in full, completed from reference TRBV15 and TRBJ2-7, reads DAMVIQNPRYQVTQFGKPVTLSCSQTLNHNVMYWYQQKSSQAPKLLFHYYDKDFNNEADTPDNFQSRRPNTSFCFLDIRSPGLGDTAMYLCATSRDPVATGAYEQYFGPGTRLTVT.

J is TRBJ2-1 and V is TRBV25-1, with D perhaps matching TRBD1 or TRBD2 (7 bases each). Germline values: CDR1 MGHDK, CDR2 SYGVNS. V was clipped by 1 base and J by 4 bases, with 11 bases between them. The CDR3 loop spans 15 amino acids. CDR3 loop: CASSEWGGQYNEQFF. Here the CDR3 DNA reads TGTGCCAGCAGTGAATGGGGGGGACAGTACAATGAGCAGTTCTTC.

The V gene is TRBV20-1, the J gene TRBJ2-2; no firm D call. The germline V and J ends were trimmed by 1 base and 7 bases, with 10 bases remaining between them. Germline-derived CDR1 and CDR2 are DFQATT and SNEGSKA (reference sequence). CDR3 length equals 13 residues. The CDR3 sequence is CSARVEPGGELFF. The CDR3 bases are TGCAGTGCTAGAGTGGAGCCAGGCGGGGAGCTGTTTTTT.

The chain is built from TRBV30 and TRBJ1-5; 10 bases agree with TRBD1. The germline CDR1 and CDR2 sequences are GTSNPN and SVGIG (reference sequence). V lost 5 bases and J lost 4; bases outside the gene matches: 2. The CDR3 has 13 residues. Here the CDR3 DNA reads TGTGCCTGGGGGACAGGGGCAAATCAGCCCCAGCATTTT. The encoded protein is CAWGTGANQPQHF.

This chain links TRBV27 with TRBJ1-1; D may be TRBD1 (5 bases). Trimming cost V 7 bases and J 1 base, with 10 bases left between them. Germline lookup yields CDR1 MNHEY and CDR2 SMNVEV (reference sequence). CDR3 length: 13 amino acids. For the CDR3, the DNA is TGTGCCAGCATCAACGGGGGGAACACTGAAGCTTTCTTT. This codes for CASINGGNTEAFF.

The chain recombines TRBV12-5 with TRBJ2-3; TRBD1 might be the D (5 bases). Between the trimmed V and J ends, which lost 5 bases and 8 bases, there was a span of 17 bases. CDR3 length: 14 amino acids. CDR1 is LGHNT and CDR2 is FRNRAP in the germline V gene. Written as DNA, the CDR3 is TGTGCTAGTGGTCTCTCGACAGACTTAGGTACGCAGTATTTT. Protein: CASGLSTDLGTQYF.

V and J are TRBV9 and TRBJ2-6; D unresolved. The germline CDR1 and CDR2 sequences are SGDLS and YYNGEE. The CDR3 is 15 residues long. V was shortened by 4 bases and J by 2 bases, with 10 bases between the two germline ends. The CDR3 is CASSPLNPGANVLTF. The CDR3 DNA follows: TGTGCCAGCAGCCCGCTGAACCCTGGGGCCAACGTCCTGACTTTC.

The CDR3 loop is CASSLRSTGELFF. The DNA for the CDR3 is TGTGCCAGCAGTCTACGTAGCACCGGGGAGCTGTTTTTT. This chain connects TRBV27 to TRBJ2-2; D not certain. Trimming pared 5 bases from V and 4 bases from J, leaving 8 bases between. Germline V gives CDR1 MNHEY, CDR2 SMNVEV (reference sequence). The CDR3 runs 13 residues.

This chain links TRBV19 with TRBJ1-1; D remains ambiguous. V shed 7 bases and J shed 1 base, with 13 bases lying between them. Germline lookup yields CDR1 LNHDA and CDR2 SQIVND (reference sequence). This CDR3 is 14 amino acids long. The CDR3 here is CASTPLLGNTEAFF. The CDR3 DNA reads TGTGCCAGTACCCCCCTCTTGGGGAACACTGAAGCTTTCTTT.

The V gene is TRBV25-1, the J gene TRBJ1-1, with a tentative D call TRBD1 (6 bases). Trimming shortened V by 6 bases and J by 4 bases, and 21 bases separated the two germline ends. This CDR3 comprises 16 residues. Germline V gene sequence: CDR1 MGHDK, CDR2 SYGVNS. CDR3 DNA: TGTGCCAGCAGCCCACGGGGGGGGCCGAGTGGCACTGAAGCTTTCTTT. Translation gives CASSPRGGPSGTEAFF.

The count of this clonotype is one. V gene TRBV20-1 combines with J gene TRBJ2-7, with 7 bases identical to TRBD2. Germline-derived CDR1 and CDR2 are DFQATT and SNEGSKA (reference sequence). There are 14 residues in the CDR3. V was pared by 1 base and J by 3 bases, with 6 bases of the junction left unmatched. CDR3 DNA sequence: TGCAGTGCTAGAGCTGGCGGGAGTGGCTACGAGCAGTACTTC. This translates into CSARAGGSGYEQYF.

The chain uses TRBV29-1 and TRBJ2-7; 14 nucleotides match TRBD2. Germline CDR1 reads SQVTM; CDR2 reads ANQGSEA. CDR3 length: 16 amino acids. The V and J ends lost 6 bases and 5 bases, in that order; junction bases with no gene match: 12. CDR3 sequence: CSVAGLAGVGAHEQYF. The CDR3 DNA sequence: TGCAGCGTCGCGGGACTAGCGGGAGTAGGAGCCCACGAGCAGTACTTC.

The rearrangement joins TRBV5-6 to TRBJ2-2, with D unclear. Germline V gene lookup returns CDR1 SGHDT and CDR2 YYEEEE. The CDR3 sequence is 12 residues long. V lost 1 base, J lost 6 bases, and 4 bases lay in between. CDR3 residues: CASSLTSGELFF. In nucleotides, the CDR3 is TGTGCCAGCAGCTTGACTTCCGGGGAGCTGTTTTTT.

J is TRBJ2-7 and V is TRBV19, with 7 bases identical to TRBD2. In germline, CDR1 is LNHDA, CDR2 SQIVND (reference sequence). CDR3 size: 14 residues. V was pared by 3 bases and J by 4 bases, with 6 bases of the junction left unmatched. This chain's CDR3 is CASSISRSGYEQYF. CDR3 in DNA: TGTGCCAGTAGTATCTCGCGTAGCGGGTACGAGCAGTACTTC.